This T cell receptor (beta chain) was identified in a study of Tregs in tolerant kidney transplant recipients. Study-wide background: Sorting of CD4+CD25+CD127- cells followed 3-day belatacept mixed lymphocyte reactions, sometimes with approximately 5-day graft donor restimulation.

This table comes from immunoSEQ multiplex PCR, and its TCRdb copy is limited to in-frame clones, with some not included. Found here are 15,000 to 20,000 clones, approximately 57% of them singletons; the top ten hold approximately 3%. Germline V gene data show CDR1 as LGHNA and CDR2 as YNFKEQ. CDR3 size: 13 residues. V lost 1 base, J lost 6 bases, and 9 bases lay in between. This clone was detected only a few times. Its antigen is still unknown. The source is a human donor in good health. The V gene is TRBV4-2, the J gene TRBJ1-2; no clear D. Source material: Tregs from blood cultured with allogeneic cells. The CDR3, as DNA: TGTGCCAGCAGCCAAGTGAATCTCGATGGCTACACCTTC. This translates into CASSQVNLDGYTF.